Sequencing of this T cell receptor (beta chain) was carried out in a study of regulatory T cells in long-lasting Graves disease. The time point here: newly diagnosed GD, antithyroid drugs for less than 3 months. With RNA extracted from PBMCs as input, the TCR library was made. This clonotype appeared many times. Researchers made TCR beta libraries by using iRepertoire HTBI primers and running Arm-PCR on CDR3 regions. MiXCR, run by TCRdb on the multiplex PCR reads, gives a single entry per CDR3 protein. The sample carries 390,000 or so distinct CDR3 sequences, 12% recorded once. The V gene's germline CDR1 is SGHVS and CDR2 FQNEAQ. CDR3 size: 14 residues. Trimming shortened V by 5 bases and J by 4 bases, and 13 bases separated the two germline ends. The data also belong to a second study, concerning T cells in Graves' hyperthyroidism and ophthalmopathy.

This clonotype originated in a woman between 18 and 30 years old with Graves disease. V usage is TRBV7-8 and J usage is TRBJ2-3, with D possibly being TRBD2 (5 bases). The sample was peripheral blood mononuclear cells (PBMCs), taken at new diagnosis, from a patient treated with antithyroid drugs. CDR3 sequence (DNA): TGTGCCAGCAGCCCCGTGGAGGCATCAGATACGCAGTATTTT. It codes for CASSPVEASDTQYF.